This T cell receptor (beta chain) comes out of a study of PD-1 blockade in classical Hodgkin lymphoma. V was pared by 3 bases and J by 0 bases, with 11 bases of the junction left unmatched. There are 17 residues in the CDR3. The germline gives CDR1 SGDLS, CDR2 YYNGEE. Indicated time point: cycle 4 day 1 (C4D1), after less than 7 weeks of nivolumab. All patients experienced relapse after autologous stem cell transplantation, and brentuximab vedotin exposure was variable. This clone was seen only once. Only in-frame clones appear in the TCRdb table, and some are missing; sequencing was by immunoSEQ multiplex PCR. The repertoire holds 30,000 to 50,000 clones, 77% seen once, with around 9.5% in the top ten.

The sequences come from peripheral blood mononuclear cells (PBMCs), collected before the fourth cycle of nivolumab. V gene TRBV9 combines with J gene TRBJ1-2; 7 positions agree with TRBD1. The source of this sequence is a human donor with classical Hodgkin lymphoma. In DNA form, the CDR3 reads TGTGCCAGCAGCGGACAGGGTCTTGACGTTTCTAACTATGGCTACACCTTC. It codes for CASSGQGLDVSNYGYTF.